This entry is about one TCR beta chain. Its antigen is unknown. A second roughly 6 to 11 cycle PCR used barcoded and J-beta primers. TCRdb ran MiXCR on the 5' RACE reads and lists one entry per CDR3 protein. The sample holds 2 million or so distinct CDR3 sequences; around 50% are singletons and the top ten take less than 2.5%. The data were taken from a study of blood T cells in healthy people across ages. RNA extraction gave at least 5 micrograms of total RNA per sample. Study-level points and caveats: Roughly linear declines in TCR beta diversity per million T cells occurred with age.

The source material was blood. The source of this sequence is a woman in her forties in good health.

The CDR3 coding sequence is TGTGCCAGCAGCTTAAAGCCAGGTACCCATGAGCAGTACTTC. Translated: CASSLKPGTHEQYF. The rearrangement links TRBV7-2 to TRBJ2-7; D uncertain. Germline V gene data show CDR1 as SGHTA and CDR2 as FQGNSA. The CDR3 length is 14 residues. Trimming cost V 2 bases and J 7 bases, with 15 bases left between them. Based on the CDR3 plus reference TRBV7-2 and TRBJ2-7, the full variable domain is GAGVSQSPSNKVTEKGKDVELRCDPISGHTALYWYRQSLGQGLEFLIYFQGNSAPDKSGLPSDRFSAERTGGSVSTLTIQRTQQEDSAVYLCASSLKPGTHEQYFGPGTRLTVT.